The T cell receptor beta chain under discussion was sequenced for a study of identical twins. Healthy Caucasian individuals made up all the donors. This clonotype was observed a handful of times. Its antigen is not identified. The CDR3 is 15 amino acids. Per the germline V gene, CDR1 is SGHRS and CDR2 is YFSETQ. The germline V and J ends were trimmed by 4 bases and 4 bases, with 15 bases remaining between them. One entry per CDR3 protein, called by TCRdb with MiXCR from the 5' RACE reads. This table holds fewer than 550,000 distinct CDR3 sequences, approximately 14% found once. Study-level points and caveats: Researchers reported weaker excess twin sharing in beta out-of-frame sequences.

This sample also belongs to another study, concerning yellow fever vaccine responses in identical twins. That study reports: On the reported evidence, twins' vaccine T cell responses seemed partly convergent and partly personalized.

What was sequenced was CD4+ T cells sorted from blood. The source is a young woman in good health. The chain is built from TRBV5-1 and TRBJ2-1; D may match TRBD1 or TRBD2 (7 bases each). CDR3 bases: TGCGCCAGCAGCCCGAGGGAGGGGGCGTACAATGAGCAGTTCTTC. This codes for CASSPREGAYNEQFF. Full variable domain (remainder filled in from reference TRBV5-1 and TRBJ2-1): KAGVTQTPRYLIKTRGQQVTLSCSPISGHRSVSWYQQTPGQGLQFLFEYFSETQRNKGNFPGRFSGRQFSNSRSEMNVSTLELGDSALYLCASSPREGAYNEQFFGPGTRLTVL.